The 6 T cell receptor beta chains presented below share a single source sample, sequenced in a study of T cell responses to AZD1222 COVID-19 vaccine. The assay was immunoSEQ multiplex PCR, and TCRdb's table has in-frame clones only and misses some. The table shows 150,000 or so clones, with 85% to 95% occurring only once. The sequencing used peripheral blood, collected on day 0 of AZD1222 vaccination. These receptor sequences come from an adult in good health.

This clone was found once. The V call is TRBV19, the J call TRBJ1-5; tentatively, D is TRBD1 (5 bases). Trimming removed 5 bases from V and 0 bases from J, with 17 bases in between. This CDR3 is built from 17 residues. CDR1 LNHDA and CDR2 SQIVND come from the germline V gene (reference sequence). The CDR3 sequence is CASSLHRQSNSNQPQHF. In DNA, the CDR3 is TGTGCCAGTAGTCTACACAGACAGTCTAATAGCAATCAGCCCCAGCATTTT.

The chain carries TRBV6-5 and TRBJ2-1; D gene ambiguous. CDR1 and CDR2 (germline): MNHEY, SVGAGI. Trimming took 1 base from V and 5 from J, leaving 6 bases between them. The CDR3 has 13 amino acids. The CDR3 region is CASSYLLDNEQFF. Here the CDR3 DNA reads TGTGCCAGCAGTTACTTGCTGGACAATGAGCAGTTCTTC.

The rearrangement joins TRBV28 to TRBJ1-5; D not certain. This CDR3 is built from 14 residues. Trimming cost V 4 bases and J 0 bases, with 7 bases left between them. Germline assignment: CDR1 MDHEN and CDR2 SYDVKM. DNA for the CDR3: TGTGCCAGCAGTTCCATGTATAGCAATCAGCCCCAGCATTTT. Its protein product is CASSSMYSNQPQHF.

DNA for the CDR3: TGTGCCAGCTCACGAATGGGGAGTTCGGTCGGCTACAATGAGCAGTTCTTC. Its protein product is CASSRMGSSVGYNEQFF. The V call is TRBV18, the J call TRBJ2-1; possibly TRBD2 for D (5 bases). Germline values: CDR1 KGHSH, CDR2 LQKENI. CDR3 length equals 17 residues. The V end lost 4 bases, the J end lost 3 bases, and 19 bases lay between the germline ends.

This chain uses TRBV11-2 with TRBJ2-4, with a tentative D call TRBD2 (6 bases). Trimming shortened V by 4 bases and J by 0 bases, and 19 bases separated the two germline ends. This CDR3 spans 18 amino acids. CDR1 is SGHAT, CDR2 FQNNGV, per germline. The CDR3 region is CASSSYRGSLLAKNIQYF. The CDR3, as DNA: TGTGCCAGCAGCTCCTACCGGGGGAGCCTACTAGCCAAAAACATTCAGTACTTC.

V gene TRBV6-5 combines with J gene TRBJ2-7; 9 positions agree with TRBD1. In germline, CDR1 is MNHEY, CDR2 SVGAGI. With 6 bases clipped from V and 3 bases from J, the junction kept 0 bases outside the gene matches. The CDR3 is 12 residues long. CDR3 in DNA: TGTGCCAGCAGGGGACAGGGCTACGAGCAGTACTTC. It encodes CASRGQGYEQYF.